This TCR beta chain comes out of a study of CD8 T cells in ankylosing spondylitis. Findings and caveats of the study: A CD8+ phenotype characterized the disease-linked clones, which were relatively rare in peripheral blood.

Quantitative 5'-RACE was performed with molecular barcodes, and it yielded the TCR beta libraries. TCRdb re-derived calls from the 5' RACE reads in MiXCR, one entry per CDR3 protein. The table includes 150,000 to 200,000 distinct CDR3 sequences, about 18% detected once. Concerning this clonotype: The antigen remains unidentified.

This TCR derives from a male donor between 5 and 29 years old with ankylosing spondylitis or in good health (not recorded which). The source material was blood, either unsorted or a sorted T cell fraction (not recorded which).

The CDR3 DNA follows: TGTGCCAGCACCTCGTTGACAGGGAGGGAACAAGAGACCCAGTACTTC. This codes for CASTSLTGREQETQYF. This rearrangement joins TRBV6-5 to TRBJ2-5; D might be TRBD1 or TRBD2, each matching 7 bases. The CDR3 sequence is 16 residues long. Germline CDR1 MNHEY, CDR2 SVGAGI. Trimming took 7 bases from V and 2 from J, leaving 20 bases between them.